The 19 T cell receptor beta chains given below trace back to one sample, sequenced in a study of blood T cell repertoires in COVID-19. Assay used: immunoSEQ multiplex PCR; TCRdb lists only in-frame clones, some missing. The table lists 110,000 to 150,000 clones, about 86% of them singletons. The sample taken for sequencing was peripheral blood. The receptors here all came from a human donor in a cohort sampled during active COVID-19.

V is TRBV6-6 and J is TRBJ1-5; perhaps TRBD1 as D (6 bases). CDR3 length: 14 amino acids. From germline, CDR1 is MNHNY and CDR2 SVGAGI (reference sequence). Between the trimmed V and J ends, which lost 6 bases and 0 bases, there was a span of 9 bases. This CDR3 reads CASSGQISNQPQHF. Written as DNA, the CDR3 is TGTGCCAGCAGCGGACAGATTAGCAATCAGCCCCAGCATTTT.

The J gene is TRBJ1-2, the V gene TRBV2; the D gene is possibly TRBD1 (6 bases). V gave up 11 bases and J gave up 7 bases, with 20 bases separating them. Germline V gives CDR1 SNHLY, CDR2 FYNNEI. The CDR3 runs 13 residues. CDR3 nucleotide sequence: TGTGCCGGTCACAGGGAAGTCGGAGTTGGCTACACCTTC. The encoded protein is CAGHREVGVGYTF.

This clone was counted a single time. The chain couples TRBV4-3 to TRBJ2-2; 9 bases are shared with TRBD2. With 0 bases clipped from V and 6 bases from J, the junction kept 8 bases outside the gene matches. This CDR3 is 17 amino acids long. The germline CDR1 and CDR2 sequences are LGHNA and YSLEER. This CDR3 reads CASSQDRGSGSSGELFF. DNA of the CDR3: TGCGCCAGCAGCCAAGATAGGGGTAGCGGGAGTTCCGGGGAGCTGTTTTTT.

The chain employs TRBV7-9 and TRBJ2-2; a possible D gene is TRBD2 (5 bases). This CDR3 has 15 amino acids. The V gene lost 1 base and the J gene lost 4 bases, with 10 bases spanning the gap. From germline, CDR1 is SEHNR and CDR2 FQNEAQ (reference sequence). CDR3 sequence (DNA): TGTGCCAGCAGCTTAGGGGTAGGGAGCACCGGGGAGCTGTTTTTT. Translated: CASSLGVGSTGELFF.

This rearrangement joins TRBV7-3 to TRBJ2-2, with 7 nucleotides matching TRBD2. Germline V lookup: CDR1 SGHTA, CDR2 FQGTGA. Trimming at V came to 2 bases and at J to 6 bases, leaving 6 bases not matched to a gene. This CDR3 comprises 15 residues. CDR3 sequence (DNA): TGTGCCAGCAGCTTAGCCGCGGGAGCGGCCGGGGAGCTGTTTTTT. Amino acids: CASSLAAGAAGELFF.

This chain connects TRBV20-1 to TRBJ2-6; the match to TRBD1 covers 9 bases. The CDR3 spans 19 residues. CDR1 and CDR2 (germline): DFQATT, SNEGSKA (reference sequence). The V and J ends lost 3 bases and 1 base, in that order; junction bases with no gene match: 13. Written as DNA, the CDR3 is TGCAGTGCTAGTATATCCGGGACAGGGTTTTGGTCTGGGGCCAACGTCCTGACTTTC. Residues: CSASISGTGFWSGANVLTF.

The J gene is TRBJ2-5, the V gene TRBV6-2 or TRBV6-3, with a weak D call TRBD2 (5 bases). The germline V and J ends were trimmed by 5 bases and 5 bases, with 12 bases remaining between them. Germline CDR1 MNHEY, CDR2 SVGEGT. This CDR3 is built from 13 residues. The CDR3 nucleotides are TGTGCCAGCAGTGGCCCGTGGAGGGAGACCCAGTACTTC. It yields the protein CASSGPWRETQYF.

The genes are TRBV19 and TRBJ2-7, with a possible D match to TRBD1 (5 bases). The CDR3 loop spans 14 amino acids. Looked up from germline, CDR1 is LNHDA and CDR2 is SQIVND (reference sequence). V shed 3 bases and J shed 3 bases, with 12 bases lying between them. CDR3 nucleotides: TGTGCCAGTAGTATTGGGCAGGGTAACTACGAGCAGTACTTC. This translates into CASSIGQGNYEQYF. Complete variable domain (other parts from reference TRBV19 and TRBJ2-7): DGGITQSPKYLFRKEGQNVTLSCEQNLNHDAMYWYRQDPGQGLRLIYYSQIVNDFQKGDIAEGYSVSREKKESFPLTVTSAQKNPTAFYLCASSIGQGNYEQYFGPGTRLTVT.

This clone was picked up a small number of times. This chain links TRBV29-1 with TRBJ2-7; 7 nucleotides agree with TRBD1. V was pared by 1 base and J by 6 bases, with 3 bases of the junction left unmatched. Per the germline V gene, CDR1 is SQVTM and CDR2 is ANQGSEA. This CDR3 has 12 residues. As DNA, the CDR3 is TGCAGCGTTGAAGCAGGGGGATCCGAGCAGTACTTC. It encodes CSVEAGGSEQYF.

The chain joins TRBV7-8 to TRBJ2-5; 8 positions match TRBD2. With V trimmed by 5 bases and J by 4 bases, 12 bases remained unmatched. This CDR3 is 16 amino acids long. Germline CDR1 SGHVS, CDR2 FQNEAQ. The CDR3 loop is CASSPRSGNRLETQYF. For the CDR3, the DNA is TGTGCCAGCAGCCCCCGTAGCGGGAATCGATTAGAGACCCAGTACTTC.

CDR3 DNA: TGTGCCAGTAGTCCAGGACAGGGGAATCAGCCCCAGCATTTT. Its protein product is CASSPGQGNQPQHF. The rearrangement uses TRBV19 and TRBJ1-5; 9 bases map to TRBD1. Germline V gene lookup returns CDR1 LNHDA and CDR2 SQIVND (reference sequence). Germline trimming cut 5 bases from V and 4 bases from J; bases unmatched to any gene: 3. The CDR3 contains 14 residues.

CDR3 nucleotides: TGTGCCAGCAGGCTAGCGGGTAACTCTGGGGCCAACGTCCTGACTTTC. As protein: CASRLAGNSGANVLTF. This chain links TRBV6-6 with TRBJ2-6, with 8 positions matching TRBD2. The V gene's germline CDR1 is MNHNY and CDR2 SVGAGI (reference sequence). The CDR3 is 16 amino acids. V lost 6 bases and J lost 0; bases outside the gene matches: 4.

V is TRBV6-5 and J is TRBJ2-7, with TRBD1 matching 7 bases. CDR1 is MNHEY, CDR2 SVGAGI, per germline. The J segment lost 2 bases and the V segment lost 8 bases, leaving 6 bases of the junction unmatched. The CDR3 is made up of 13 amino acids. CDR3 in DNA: TGTGCCAGCCGGGACAGTACCGCCTACGAGCAGTACTTC. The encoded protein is CASRDSTAYEQYF.

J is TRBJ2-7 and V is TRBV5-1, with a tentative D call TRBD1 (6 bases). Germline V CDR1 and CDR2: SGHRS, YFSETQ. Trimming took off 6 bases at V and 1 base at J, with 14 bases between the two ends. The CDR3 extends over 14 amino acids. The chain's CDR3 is CASTLLQGSYEQYF. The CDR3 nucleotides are TGCGCCAGCACCTTACTCCAGGGGTCCTACGAGCAGTACTTC.

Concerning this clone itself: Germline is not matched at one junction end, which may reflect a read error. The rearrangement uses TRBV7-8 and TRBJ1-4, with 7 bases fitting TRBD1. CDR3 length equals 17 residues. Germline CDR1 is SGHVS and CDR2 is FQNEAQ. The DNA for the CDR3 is TGTGCCAGCACCTTAGACCTGCCGGGACAGAATAATGAAAAACTGTTTTTT. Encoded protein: CASTLDLPGQNNEKLFF.

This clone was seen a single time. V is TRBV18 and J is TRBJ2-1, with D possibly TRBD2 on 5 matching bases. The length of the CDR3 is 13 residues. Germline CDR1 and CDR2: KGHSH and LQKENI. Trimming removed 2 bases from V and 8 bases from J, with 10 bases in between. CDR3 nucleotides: TGTGCCAGCTCACCATCGGGGTCATATGAGCAGTTCTTC. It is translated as CASSPSGSYEQFF. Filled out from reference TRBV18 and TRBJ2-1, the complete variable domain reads NAGVMQNPRHLVRRRGQEARLRCSPMKGHSHVYWYRQLPEEGLKFMVYLQKENIIDESGMPKERFSAEFPKEGPSILRIQQVVRGDSAAYFCASSPSGSYEQFFGPGTRLTVL.

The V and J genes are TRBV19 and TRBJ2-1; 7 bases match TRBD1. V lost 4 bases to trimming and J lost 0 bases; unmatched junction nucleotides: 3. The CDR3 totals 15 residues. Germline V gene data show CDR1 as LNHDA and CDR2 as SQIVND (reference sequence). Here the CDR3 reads CASSKDRSSYNEQFF. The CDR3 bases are TGTGCCAGTAGTAAGGACAGGAGCTCCTACAATGAGCAGTTCTTC.

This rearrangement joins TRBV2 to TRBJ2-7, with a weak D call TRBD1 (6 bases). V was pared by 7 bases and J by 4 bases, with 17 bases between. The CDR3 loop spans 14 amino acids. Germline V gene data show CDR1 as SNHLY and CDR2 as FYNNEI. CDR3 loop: CASILRGMGYEQYF. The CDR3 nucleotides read TGTGCCAGCATTCTCAGGGGTATGGGGTACGAGCAGTACTTC. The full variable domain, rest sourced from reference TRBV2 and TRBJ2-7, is EPEVTQTPSHQVTQMGQEVILRCVPISNHLYFYWYRQILGQKVEFLVSFYNNEISEKSEIFDDQFSVERPDGSNFTLKIRSTKLEDSAMYFCASILRGMGYEQYFGPGTRLTVT.

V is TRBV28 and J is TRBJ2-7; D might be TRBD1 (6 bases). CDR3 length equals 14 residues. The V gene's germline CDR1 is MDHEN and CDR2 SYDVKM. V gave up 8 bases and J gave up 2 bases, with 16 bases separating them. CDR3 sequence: CASQPPHRAYEQYF. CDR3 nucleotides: TGTGCCAGCCAACCCCCCCACAGGGCCTACGAGCAGTACTTC.